Listed below are T cell receptor beta chains from one sample, sequenced in a study of T-cell reconstitution after alpha-beta-depleted transplantation in children. TCRdb redid the calling of the PCR reads with MiXCR, one entry per CDR3 protein. The sample includes about 500,000 distinct CDR3 sequences, approximately 32% seen only once; the top ten take roughly 2.5%. Sequenced here: PBMCs from the stem cell graft donor, sampled from the stem cell graft. All receptors derive from a human donor who donated a stem cell graft to a child with aplastic anemia. The CDR3 runs from the conserved cysteine through the conserved F or W. Fields, in order: clone size, V gene, D gene, J gene, CDR3 DNA, CDR3 protein. The D gene is left open where the match is weak. Clone size appears in some rows only: once, few, many, or a class for an expanded clone.

abundance: few; v_gene: TRBV29-1; d_gene: NA; j_gene: TRBJ1-1; CDR3nt: TGCAGCGTTGTTGGGTCTGGGAACACTGAAGCTTTCTTT; CDR3aa: CSVVGSGNTEAFF
abundance: few; v_gene: TRBV13; d_gene: NA; j_gene: TRBJ2-1; CDR3nt: TGTGCCAGCAGCTTACAGCTATTATCCTACAATGAGCAGTTCTTC; CDR3aa: CASSLQLLSYNEQFF
abundance: NA; v_gene: TRBV7-3; d_gene: NA; j_gene: TRBJ2-3; CDR3nt: TGTGCCAGCAGCCCGAGGGGGACAACTAGCACAGATACGCAGTATTTT; CDR3aa: CASSPRGTTSTDTQYF
abundance: NA; v_gene: TRBV20-1; d_gene: TRBD2; j_gene: TRBJ2-3; CDR3nt: TGCAGTGCAGCAGGAGTGTCTAGCGGACGCACAGATACGCAGTATTTT; CDR3aa: CSAAGVSSGRTDTQYF
abundance: NA; v_gene: TRBV6-2/TRBV6-3; d_gene: TRBD2; j_gene: TRBJ2-1; CDR3nt: TGTGCCAGCAGCAAACGACTAGCGGGAATGAGGAATGAGCAGTTCTTC; CDR3aa: CASSKRLAGMRNEQFF
abundance: many; v_gene: TRBV12-3/TRBV12-4; d_gene: NA; j_gene: TRBJ1-5; CDR3nt: TGTGCCAGCAGTCCCCGCGGTAATCAGCCCCAGCATTTT; CDR3aa: CASSPRGNQPQHF
abundance: NA; v_gene: TRBV7-9; d_gene: NA; j_gene: TRBJ2-1; CDR3nt: TGTGCCAGCAGCTTAGACAGGGCATCAAATGAGCAGTTCTTC; CDR3aa: CASSLDRASNEQFF
abundance: NA; v_gene: TRBV29-1; d_gene: NA; j_gene: TRBJ2-1; CDR3nt: TGCAGCGTTGCGGGGAGCCTCGCGGGTGAGCAGTTCTTC; CDR3aa: CSVAGSLAGEQFF
abundance: NA; v_gene: TRBV25-1; d_gene: TRBD1; j_gene: TRBJ2-3; CDR3nt: TGTGCCAGCAGTGAACCTCCGGGACAGGGATATACAGATACGCAGTATTTT; CDR3aa: CASSEPPGQGYTDTQYF
abundance: NA; v_gene: TRBV5-1; d_gene: NA; j_gene: TRBJ2-1; CDR3nt: TGCGCCAGCAGCGAGGACTCTGCCCACAATGAGCAGTTCTTC; CDR3aa: CASSEDSAHNEQFF